This T cell receptor beta chain appears in the sequencing data of a study of T cell changes during pregnancy in multiple sclerosis. Clones were read by immunoSEQ multiplex PCR, and TCRdb kept only the in-frame ones, dropping some. This sample yields about 67,000 clones, of which roughly nine tenths are seen a single time; roughly 2.7% belongs to the top ten. Looked up from germline, CDR1 is SGHTA and CDR2 is FQGNSA. Trimming removed 5 bases from V and 4 bases from J, with 9 bases in between. CDR3 length equals 12 residues. The chain recombines TRBV7-2 with TRBJ2-7; no clear D gene. The sequence was obtained from a female donor with multiple sclerosis, enrolled in a pregnancy study. This specimen was peripheral blood, taken in the first trimester of pregnancy. For the CDR3, the DNA is TGTGCCAGCAGCCCTCGAGTGTACGAGCAGTACTTC. It translates to CASSPRVYEQYF.